The 25 T cell receptor beta chains below come from one sample, sequenced in a study of cytomegalovirus exposure and HLA in healthy donors. 13 Jbeta primers and 60 Vbeta primers were used for the PCR. Libraries were prepared by immunoSEQ multiplex PCR; TCRdb keeps only in-frame clonotypes and omits some of them. The data show 120,000 to 150,000 clones, around 73% seen once. Sequenced input: PBMCs. Receptor source: a woman aged 40 to 49 in good health and CMV-seronegative.

V gene TRBV9 combines with J gene TRBJ1-4; no clear D gene. V was clipped by 1 base and J by 3 bases, with 10 bases between them. This CDR3 has 15 residues. Germline CDR1 and CDR2: SGDLS and YYNGEE. The CDR3 sequence is CASSVSGRPNEKLFF. DNA of the CDR3: TGTGCCAGCAGCGTAAGCGGCAGACCTAATGAAAAACTGTTTTTT.

This clone showed up just once. This chain links TRBV13 with TRBJ2-2; 7 nucleotides match TRBD1. Germline V CDR1 and CDR2: PRHDT, FYEKMQ (reference sequence). Unmatched junction bases numbered 6, after V lost 5 bases and J lost 3 bases. The CDR3 is 15 amino acids. CDR3 residues: CASSPTGSDTGELFF. The CDR3 coding sequence is TGTGCCAGCAGCCCGACAGGGTCCGACACCGGGGAGCTGTTTTTT.

This clone was seen a handful of times. The chain links TRBV7-9 to TRBJ2-6, with 7 nucleotides matching TRBD1. The CDR3 runs 15 residues. The germline gives CDR1 SEHNR, CDR2 FQNEAQ (reference sequence). Trimming took 5 bases from V and 2 from J; bases not matched to a gene: 3. In DNA form, the CDR3 reads TGTGCCAGCAGCGTTACAGGGGCTGGGGCCAACGTCCTGACTTTC. This gives the protein CASSVTGAGANVLTF. The variable domain in full, completed from reference TRBV7-9 and TRBJ2-6, reads DTGVSQNPRHKITKRGQNVTFRCDPISEHNRLYWYRQTLGQGPEFLTYFQNEAQLEKSRLLSDRFSAERPKGSFSTLEIQRTEQGDSAMYLCASSVTGAGANVLTFGAGSRLTVL.

This clone was detected only once. The J gene is TRBJ2-1, the V gene TRBV5-6; 13 nucleotides match TRBD2. The germline V gene encodes CDR1 SGHDT and CDR2 YYEEEE. The CDR3 sequence is 17 residues long. V shed 4 bases, J shed 4 bases, and the junction held 8 bases outside the gene matches. CDR3 DNA: TGTGCCAGCAGCCGACCCGGACTAGCGGGGGATTACAATGAGCAGTTCTTC. This sequence encodes CASSRPGLAGDYNEQFF. Full variable domain (remainder filled in from reference TRBV5-6 and TRBJ2-1): DAGVTQSPTHLIKTRGQQVTLRCSPKSGHDTVSWYQQALGQGPQFIFQYYEEEERQRGNFPDRFSGHQFPNYSSELNVNALLLGDSALYLCASSRPGLAGDYNEQFFGPGTRLTVL.

The chain is built from TRBV19 and TRBJ2-5, with 12 bases matching TRBD1. The CDR3 sequence is 17 residues long. V was pared by 5 bases and J by 5 bases, with 12 bases of the junction left unmatched. Germline V CDR1 and CDR2: LNHDA, SQIVND (reference sequence). CDR3 in amino acids: CASSAGGQGAIGETQYF. DNA of the CDR3: TGTGCCAGTAGTGCGGGGGGACAGGGGGCCATTGGGGAGACCCAGTACTTC.

This clone has a handful of counts. The V call is TRBV5-1, the J call TRBJ1-2, with TRBD1 identical over 12 bases. Germline trimming cut 0 bases from V and 8 bases from J; bases unmatched to any gene: 5. Germline lookup yields CDR1 SGHRS and CDR2 YFSETQ. The CDR3 spans 15 residues. Here the CDR3 reads CASSLGGQGAEGYTF. The CDR3 coding sequence is TGCGCCAGCAGCTTGGGGGGACAGGGGGCTGAAGGCTACACCTTC.

V and J are TRBV5-4 and TRBJ1-1; the D is unclear. The CDR3 runs to 14 residues. V dropped 4 bases and J dropped 0 bases, with 10 bases sitting between them. Germline loops: CDR1 SGHNT, CDR2 YYREEE (reference sequence). CDR3 region: CASSTVNMNTEAFF. CDR3 in DNA: TGTGCCAGCAGCACAGTCAATATGAACACTGAAGCTTTCTTT.

The chain is built from TRBV5-1 and TRBJ1-1; the D gene is possibly TRBD1 (5 bases). Germline CDR1 SGHRS, CDR2 YFSETQ. The CDR3 runs to 15 residues. Trimming removed 1 base from V and 4 bases from J, with 14 bases in between. As DNA, the CDR3 is TGCGCCAGCAGCTTGTATCCCAGGGAGGGCACTGAAGCTTTCTTT. Protein: CASSLYPREGTEAFF.

The rearrangement uses TRBV7-3 and TRBJ2-3, with D perhaps matching TRBD2 (6 bases). This CDR3 has 15 amino acids. The germline V gene has CDR1 SGHTA and CDR2 FQGTGA. V lost 1 base and J 3 bases, leaving 11 bases between the germline ends. For the CDR3, the DNA is TGTGCCAGCAGCTTAATCGGGGGAGATACAGATACGCAGTATTTT. Its protein product is CASSLIGGDTDTQYF.

The chain is built from TRBV27 and TRBJ1-6; perhaps TRBD1 as D (5 bases). V was trimmed by 1 base and J by 3 bases, leaving 10 bases between them. CDR3 length: 16 amino acids. In germline, CDR1 is MNHEY, CDR2 SMNVEV (reference sequence). The DNA of the CDR3 is TGTGCCAGCAGTTTATTGCCCGACAGCTATAATTCACCCCTCCACTTT. Protein sequence: CASSLLPDSYNSPLHF.

CDR3 in amino acids: CASSLRGTAGYEQYF. The CDR3 nucleotides are TGCGCCAGCAGCTTGAGGGGGACGGCTGGCTACGAGCAGTACTTC. This chain uses TRBV5-1 with TRBJ2-7, with a weak D call TRBD1 (6 bases). This CDR3 region has 15 residues. From germline, CDR1 is SGHRS and CDR2 YFSETQ. Trimming took 1 base from V and 3 from J, leaving 14 bases between them.

V gene TRBV13 combines with J gene TRBJ1-4; TRBD1 might be the D (6 bases). Germline CDR1 is PRHDT and CDR2 is FYEKMQ (reference sequence). The CDR3 is 14 residues long. Trimming took 7 bases from V and 7 from J, leaving 16 bases between them. The CDR3 bases are TGTGCCAGCAACCAAGGGGGTTCGGGTGAAAAACTGTTTTTT. It encodes CASNQGGSGEKLFF.

The J gene is TRBJ1-2, the V gene TRBV18, with TRBD1 identical over 7 bases. The CDR3 loop spans 15 amino acids. Per the germline V gene, CDR1 is KGHSH and CDR2 is LQKENI. The V and J ends lost 5 bases and 2 bases, in that order; junction bases with no gene match: 8. As DNA, the CDR3 is TGTGCCAGCTCAGCGACGGACAGGCCGAACTATGGCTACACCTTC. Amino acid sequence: CASSATDRPNYGYTF.

This clone was seen only a few times. This rearrangement joins TRBV5-4 to TRBJ1-6; TRBD1 is a possible D gene (6 bases). The ends were cut back, 4 bases at V and 8 bases at J, with 19 bases in the middle. From germline, CDR1 is SGHNT and CDR2 YYREEE (reference sequence). The CDR3 spans 16 residues. The CDR3 DNA follows: TGTGCCAGCAGCGTCGACAGGAATCGATTGGATTCACCCCTCCACTTT. Translated, it gives CASSVDRNRLDSPLHF.

The chain recombines TRBV6-5 with TRBJ1-2, with TRBD1 matching over 7 bases. The trim removed 5 bases at V and 6 bases at J, leaving 12 bases unmatched. In germline, CDR1 is MNHEY, CDR2 SVGAGI. The CDR3 has 15 amino acids. CDR3 nucleotide sequence: TGTGCCAGCAGTAACCTCAGACAGGGCTGGAATGGCTACACCTTC. Translating gives CASSNLRQGWNGYTF.

The chain has TRBV6-5 and TRBJ1-5, with D hard to call. Germline V gene lookup returns CDR1 MNHEY and CDR2 SVGAGI. V lost 10 bases and J lost 7, with 17 bases in between. CDR3 length: 13 residues. CDR3 amino acids: CATAGKGDQPQHF. DNA of the CDR3: TGTGCCACCGCGGGGAAAGGTGACCAGCCCCAGCATTTT.

The chain joins TRBV5-6 to TRBJ2-2; 8 bases agree with TRBD1. The CDR3 contains 14 residues. V lost 6 bases to trimming and J lost 1 base; unmatched junction nucleotides: 2. Per the germline V gene, CDR1 is SGHDT and CDR2 is YYEEEE. The chain's CDR3 is CASTGTGNTGELFF. Written as DNA, the CDR3 is TGTGCCAGCACCGGGACAGGGAACACCGGGGAGCTGTTTTTT.

J is TRBJ1-6 and V is TRBV4-2; D is unclear. This CDR3 has 18 amino acids. Deletions cut 0 bases from V and 0 bases from J, with 12 bases between. From germline, CDR1 is LGHNA and CDR2 YNFKEQ. CDR3 in DNA: TGTGCCAGCAGCCAAGATTGGGCAGAGAGCTCCTATAATTCACCCCTCCACTTT. Protein product: CASSQDWAESSYNSPLHF.

This rearrangement joins TRBV2 to TRBJ2-5, with TRBD2 matching over 11 bases. J lost 2 bases, V lost 6 bases, and 11 bases had no gene match. CDR1 and CDR2 (germline): SNHLY, FYNNEI. The CDR3 sequence is 17 residues long. Here the CDR3 DNA reads TGTGCCAGCAGCGAGAGTTCACTAGCGGGGGTACAAGAGACCCAGTACTTC. Its translation is CASSESSLAGVQETQYF.

V usage is TRBV19 and J usage is TRBJ1-5, with D perhaps matching TRBD1 (6 bases). CDR3 length: 18 amino acids. V dropped 0 bases and J dropped 2 bases, with 17 bases sitting between them. Germline V lookup: CDR1 LNHDA, CDR2 SQIVND (reference sequence). CDR3 nucleotide sequence: TGTGCCAGTAGTATAGATACCATGGGACACAATGGCAATCAGCCCCAGCATTTT. Translation gives CASSIDTMGHNGNQPQHF.

V gene TRBV11-2 combines with J gene TRBJ1-2; D may be TRBD1 (5 bases). The CDR3 consists of 14 residues. The V end was cut by 0 bases, the J end by 6 bases, with 11 bases between. Germline CDR1 SGHAT, CDR2 FQNNGV. The CDR3 protein is CASSLDLRVDGYTF. In nucleotides, the CDR3 is TGTGCCAGCAGCTTAGATCTCAGGGTAGATGGCTACACCTTC. The full variable domain, with the rest looked up from reference TRBV11-2 and TRBJ1-2, is EAGVAQSPRYKIIEKRQSVAFWCNPISGHATLYWYQQILGQGPKLLIQFQNNGVVDDSQLPKDRFSAERLKGVDSTLKIQPAKLEDSAVYLCASSLDLRVDGYTFGSGTRLTVV.

This clone came up a few times. The rearrangement links TRBV7-9 to TRBJ1-1; tentatively, D is TRBD1 (5 bases). This CDR3 contains 14 residues. The ends were cut back, 6 bases at V and 3 bases at J, with 14 bases in the middle. Germline V gene lookup returns CDR1 SEHNR and CDR2 FQNEAQ (reference sequence). The CDR3 nucleotides read TGTGCCAGCAGGAAAGGGGTGGCGGACACTGAAGCTTTCTTT. Residues: CASRKGVADTEAFF.

The chain uses TRBV7-6 and TRBJ2-5; weak D call: TRBD1 (5 bases). Near its end, the DNA agrees better with TRBJ2-7, so the J call may be wrong. The germline gives CDR1 SGHVS, CDR2 FNYEAQ. The CDR3 is 14 residues long. This CDR3 reads CASSPVLRAHEQYF. CDR3 DNA sequence: TGTGCCAGCAGCCCTGTACTCAGGGCGCACGAGCAGTACTTC.

The rearrangement joins TRBV10-1 to TRBJ2-1; 7 bases are a match to TRBD1. The length of the CDR3 is 17 residues. The germline V gene has CDR1 WNHNN and CDR2 SYGVQD (reference sequence). V was pared by 10 bases and J by 7 bases, with 22 bases of the junction left unmatched. This CDR3 is CANPGGTGQLEGNEQFF. CDR3 nucleotide sequence: TGCGCCAACCCCGGAGGAACGGGACAGCTCGAGGGGAATGAGCAGTTCTTC.

The chain has TRBV20-1 and TRBJ2-7, with a weak D call TRBD1 (5 bases). V was cut by 4 bases and J by 3 bases, with 7 bases left in between. Germline V CDR1 and CDR2: DFQATT, SNEGSKA (reference sequence). The CDR3 sequence is 11 residues long. The CDR3 loop reads CSATDNYEQYF. CDR3 in DNA: TGCAGTGCTACGGACAACTACGAGCAGTACTTC.